This section outlines one T cell receptor (beta chain) sequence together with its context. Antigen: not known. Amplification used 60 Vbeta primers and 13 Jbeta primers. Assay used: immunoSEQ multiplex PCR; TCRdb lists only in-frame clones, some missing. The sample yields about 150,000 clones, roughly 80% seen once. This record comes from a study of cytomegalovirus exposure and HLA in healthy donors. Study-wide results and limits: Both high specificity and high sensitivity reportedly marked the classifier's diagnosis of cytomegalovirus status. Presence/absence results assume similar sequencing depth per donor, which may not hold. Because they were indistinguishable, some V segments, including TRBV6-2 and TRBV6-3, were excluded.

Germline V gene lookup returns CDR1 LNHDA and CDR2 SQIVND (reference sequence). The germline V and J ends were trimmed by 4 bases and 5 bases, with 14 bases remaining between them. The CDR3 runs to 14 residues. Sequenced input: PBMCs. This sequence was found in a man younger than 30 in good health and CMV-seropositive. The rearrangement links TRBV19 to TRBJ2-5; D might be TRBD2 (5 bases). DNA for the CDR3: TGTGCCAGTAGTACCACCCTGGAGCGGGAGACCCAGTACTTC. Amino acids: CASSTTLERETQYF. The variable domain in full, with the rest retrieved from reference TRBV19 and TRBJ2-5, is DGGITQSPKYLFRKEGQNVTLSCEQNLNHDAMYWYRQDPGQGLRLIYYSQIVNDFQKGDIAEGYSVSREKKESFPLTVTSAQKNPTAFYLCASSTTLERETQYFGPGTRLLVL.